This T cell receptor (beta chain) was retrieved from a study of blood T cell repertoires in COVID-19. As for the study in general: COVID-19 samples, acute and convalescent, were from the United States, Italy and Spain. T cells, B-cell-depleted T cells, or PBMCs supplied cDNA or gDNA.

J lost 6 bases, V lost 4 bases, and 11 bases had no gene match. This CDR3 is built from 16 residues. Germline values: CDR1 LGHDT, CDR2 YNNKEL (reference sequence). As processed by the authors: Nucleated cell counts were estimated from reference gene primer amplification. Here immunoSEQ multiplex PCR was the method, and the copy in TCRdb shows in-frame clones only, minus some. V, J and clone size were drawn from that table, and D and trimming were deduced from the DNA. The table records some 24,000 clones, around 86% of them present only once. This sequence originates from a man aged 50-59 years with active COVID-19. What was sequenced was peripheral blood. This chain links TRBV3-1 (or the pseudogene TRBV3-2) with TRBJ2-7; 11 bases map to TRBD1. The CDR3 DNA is TGTGCCAGCAGCCCACAAGGGGACAGGGGGTCTCCCGAGCAGTACTTC. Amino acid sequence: CASSPQGDRGSPEQYF.